This TCR beta chain emerged from a study of post-analysis software for immune sequencing data. About the study: Several disease courses (relapsing-remitting, secondary progressive and progressive-relapsing) of multiple sclerosis were included. Study findings and constraints: There were five or six TRBV segments more frequent in patients than controls, and TRBV5-6, TRBV5-1 and TRBV20-1 were among them. Pronounced co-clustering by F measure was evident among identically batched samples. Comparison with controls showed significantly lower normalized Chao1 diversity in multiple sclerosis patients.

CDR1 and CDR2 from the germline V gene are MNHNS and SASEGT. The CDR3 runs to 13 residues. Trimming left V 1 base short and J 1 base short, with 4 bases between. Note on this clonotype: Its antigen is not identified.

Presence of unique molecular identifiers characterized the TCR beta cDNA libraries. cDNA molecules numbering roughly 0.5 million came from approximately 0.91 to 9.4 million T cells. TCRdb ran MiXCR on the PCR reads and lists one entry per CDR3 protein. Of roughly 580,000 distinct CDR3 sequences in the sample, 44% were seen once. J is TRBJ1-1 and V is TRBV6-1; D not resolved. This clonotype was obtained from a girl aged 10-17 years with multiple sclerosis. The specimen sequenced was blood. CDR3 loop: CASSEVGNTEAFF. DNA for the CDR3: TGTGCCAGCAGTGAAGTCGGGAACACTGAAGCTTTCTTT.